The clone carrying this TCR beta chain has just a few counts. Germline and junction disagree at one end, which may indicate a read error. The sample originates from a study of blood T cells in healthy people across ages. Germline CDR1 is SGHRS and CDR2 is YFSETQ. The CDR3 totals 18 residues. It was with a sample-barcoded 5' primer and a J-beta primer mix that a second PCR of roughly 7 to 12 cycles was run. Each cDNA molecule was tagged by a template-switch adaptor with 12 random nucleotides. TCRdb reprocessed the 5' RACE reads via MiXCR and lists one record per CDR3 protein. Here the sample spans under 1,100,000 distinct CDR3 sequences, around 27% being singletons. These data were also filed under a second study, of T cells of mothers and their children.

Sequencing was done on a sample of blood. The TCR comes from a girl aged 2 to 10 in good health. This chain connects TRBV5-1 to TRBJ2-2; D remains unclear. This CDR3 is CAGSPGRPPKPNTGELFF. The CDR3 nucleotides read TGCGCCGGCAGCCCCGGCAGACCTCCGAAACCGAACACCGGGGAGCTGTTTTTT.